This T cell receptor beta chain comes out of a study of blood T cell repertoires in COVID-19. Per the original methods: Nucleated cell number was recorded as an estimate derived from reference gene primer amplification. Profiled with immunoSEQ multiplex PCR; TCRdb holds only in-frame clones, not every one. V and J calls and clone size come straight from that table; D and trimming were deduced from the DNA. The repertoire holds fewer than 350,000 clones, with approximately 88% as singletons. The CDR3 is 16 residues long. CDR1 and CDR2 from the germline V gene are LGHDT and YNNKEL (reference sequence). The J segment lost 7 bases and the V segment lost 1 base, leaving 10 bases of the junction unmatched.

This TCR derives from a man aged 25-40 years with COVID-19, enrolled during active disease. Sequencing was carried out using peripheral blood. The J gene is TRBJ2-5, the V gene TRBV3-1 (or the pseudogene TRBV3-2); TRBD2 matches at 9 bases. The CDR3 DNA sequence: TGTGCCAGCAGCCAAGGAGGATTAGCGGGGGCCGGGACCCAGTACTTC. It encodes CASSQGGLAGAGTQYF.